Each of the 22 T cell receptor beta chains below was sequenced from the same sample in a study of cytomegalovirus exposure and HLA in healthy donors. PCR primers comprised 60 Vbeta and 13 Jbeta primers. The protocol was immunoSEQ multiplex PCR, while the TCRdb copy is restricted to in-frame clones and leaves out a portion. The sample holds 100,000 to 150,000 clones; almost 80% are singletons and the top ten take 1.3% to 1.5%. Input material: PBMCs. These receptors originate from a female donor in good health and CMV-seronegative.

In nucleotides, the CDR3 is TGTGCCAGCAGCTTAGGAGGGCTAGCGGGAGGAGGAACCACAGATACGCAGTATTTT. Amino acids: CASSLGGLAGGGTTDTQYF. The chain recombines TRBV11-2 with TRBJ2-3, with TRBD2 matching over 11 bases. This CDR3 comprises 19 residues. Unmatched junction bases numbered 11, after V lost 1 base and J lost 2 bases. Germline CDR1 is SGHAT and CDR2 is FQNNGV.

This chain joins TRBV4-3 and TRBJ2-1; perhaps TRBD2 as D (7 bases). The CDR3 extends over 16 amino acids. The germline V gene encodes CDR1 LGHNA and CDR2 YSLEER. V gave up 0 bases and J gave up 7 bases, with 16 bases separating them. Here the CDR3 reads CASSQDWGGSGNEQFF. Here the CDR3 DNA reads TGCGCCAGCAGCCAAGACTGGGGGGGCAGTGGGAATGAGCAGTTCTTC.

The rearrangement uses TRBV4-3 and TRBJ1-6; no definite D call. The length of the CDR3 is 16 residues. Germline V gene sequence: CDR1 LGHNA, CDR2 YSLEER. Trimming left V 4 bases short and J 14 bases short, with 24 bases between. In nucleotides, the CDR3 is TGCGCCAGCAGCCCAGAGGCCCGGGGAGAACGGTCATCCCTCCACTTT. It encodes CASSPEARGERSSLHF.

The chain employs TRBV28 and TRBJ1-1; 9 bases are shared with TRBD1. This CDR3 contains 14 residues. Losses at the gene ends were 4 bases for V and 5 bases for J; bases not matched to a gene: 5. CDR1 MDHEN and CDR2 SYDVKM come from the germline V gene. CDR3 DNA sequence: TGTGCCAGCAGTTCCGGACAGGGGCGGACTGAAGCTTTCTTT. Translating it yields CASSSGQGRTEAFF.

Only a few counts were recorded for this clone. The V and J genes are TRBV5-8 and TRBJ1-3; D call uncertain. Per the germline V gene, CDR1 is SGHTS and CDR2 is YDEGEE. V dropped 5 bases and J dropped 0 bases, with 6 bases sitting between them. The CDR3 consists of 13 residues. CDR3 loop: CASRTSSGNTIYF. The CDR3, as DNA: TGTGCCAGCAGAACGAGCTCTGGAAACACCATATATTTT.

This clone was picked up one time. The CDR3 sequence: CASSLSVASGNTIYF. CDR3 in DNA: TGTGCCAGTAGTCTGAGCGTCGCCTCTGGAAACACCATATATTTT. The chain recombines TRBV19 with TRBJ1-3; D gene uncertain. The CDR3 contains 15 residues. The V end was cut by 5 bases, the J end by 0 bases, with 11 bases between. CDR1 is LNHDA, CDR2 SQIVND, per germline (reference sequence).

The rearrangement links TRBV7-2 to TRBJ1-2; D is undetermined. Germline V CDR1 and CDR2: SGHTA, FQGNSA. CDR3 length: 14 amino acids. V was clipped by 2 bases and J by 2 bases, with 9 bases between them. CDR3 DNA sequence: TGTGCCAGCAGCTTACTAGTCGGCAACTATGGCTACACCTTC. Translation: CASSLLVGNYGYTF.

The chain uses TRBV15 and TRBJ2-5, with 12 bases identical to TRBD2. Germline V gives CDR1 LNHNV, CDR2 YYDKDF (reference sequence). The V gene end was trimmed by 3 bases and the J gene end by 5 bases; junction bases not matched to a gene: 10. The CDR3 length is 17 residues. The CDR3 loop is CATSRGALAGGGETQYF. In DNA form, the CDR3 reads TGTGCCACCAGCAGGGGGGCGCTAGCGGGAGGGGGGGAGACCCAGTACTTC.

The chain carries TRBV4-1 and TRBJ1-2, with a tentative D call TRBD1 (6 bases). CDR3 length: 14 residues. Germline V lookup: CDR1 MGHRA, CDR2 YSYEKL. V dropped 4 bases and J dropped 6 bases, with 15 bases sitting between them. CDR3 loop: CASSPGGFKDGYTF. CDR3 nucleotide sequence: TGCGCCAGCAGCCCGGGGGGCTTTAAGGATGGCTACACCTTC.

The genes are TRBV5-6 and TRBJ2-5, with D hard to call. The CDR3 length is 13 residues. The germline V gene encodes CDR1 SGHDT and CDR2 YYEEEE. Trimming left V 5 bases short and J 5 bases short, with 13 bases between. The CDR3 nucleotides read TGTGCCAGCAGTCCGGGTAGCCGGGAGACCCAGTACTTC. This codes for CASSPGSRETQYF. The full variable domain, in which reference TRBV5-6 and TRBJ2-5 provide the parts outside the CDR3, is DAGVTQSPTHLIKTRGQQVTLRCSPKSGHDTVSWYQQALGQGPQFIFQYYEEEERQRGNFPDRFSGHQFPNYSSELNVNALLLGDSALYLCASSPGSRETQYFGPGTRLLVL.

J is TRBJ1-2 and V is TRBV7-2; 8 positions agree with TRBD1. V dropped 5 bases and J dropped 3; count of bases not matched to a gene: 2. Germline values: CDR1 SGHTA, CDR2 FQGNSA. This CDR3 region has 13 residues. CDR3 nucleotide sequence: TGTGCCAGCAGCGCGGGACAGGACTATGGCTACACCTTC. Protein: CASSAGQDYGYTF.

The J gene is TRBJ1-2, the V gene TRBV29-1, with D perhaps matching TRBD1 (6 bases). V lost 6 bases and J lost 4, with 15 bases in between. There are 13 residues in the CDR3. The germline V gene encodes CDR1 SQVTM and CDR2 ANQGSEA. CDR3 DNA sequence: TGCAGCGTAAGGGACACAGGAATCTATGGCTACACCTTC. Protein product: CSVRDTGIYGYTF.

This clone was seen once. This chain joins TRBV10-3 and TRBJ1-4; D is undetermined. Germline V gene lookup returns CDR1 ENHRY and CDR2 SYGVKD. There are 14 residues in the CDR3. V dropped 10 bases and J dropped 0 bases, with 12 bases sitting between them. The CDR3 bases are TGTGCCACCGCAGACACTGCAACTAATGAAAAACTGTTTTTT. Its translation: CATADTATNEKLFF.

This rearrangement joins TRBV28 to TRBJ2-1, with 8 bases identical to TRBD2. The CDR3 extends over 14 amino acids. V gave up 2 bases and J gave up 8 bases; unmatched junction bases: 5. Germline V gene lookup returns CDR1 MDHEN and CDR2 SYDVKM. CDR3 bases: TGTGCCAGCAGTTTAAGGCTAGCGGGTTATGAGCAGTTCTTC. Translation gives CASSLRLAGYEQFF.

The chain recombines TRBV6-1 with TRBJ2-7; the D gene is possibly TRBD2 (5 bases). V was shortened by 3 bases and J by 3 bases, with 9 bases between the two germline ends. CDR3 size: 13 residues. Germline V gene sequence: CDR1 MNHNS, CDR2 SASEGT. CDR3 sequence reads: CASSEYRDYEQYF. The CDR3, as DNA: TGTGCCAGCAGTGAGTACCGGGACTACGAGCAGTACTTC.

The chain joins TRBV4-2 to TRBJ2-3, with a possible D match to TRBD1 (7 bases). Germline loops: CDR1 LGHNA, CDR2 YNFKEQ. The ends were cut back, 0 bases at V and 0 bases at J, with 13 bases in the middle. This CDR3 is built from 17 residues. CDR3 region: CASSQDPAGGSTDTQYF. The CDR3 DNA follows: TGTGCCAGCAGCCAAGATCCGGCAGGGGGGAGCACAGATACGCAGTATTTT.

J is TRBJ2-5 and V is TRBV5-1; 7 positions agree with TRBD1. With V trimmed by 4 bases and J by 2 bases, 5 bases remained unmatched. This CDR3 has 14 residues. The V gene's germline CDR1 is SGHRS and CDR2 YFSETQ. The CDR3 sequence is CASSRWGQQETQYF. CDR3 in DNA: TGCGCCAGCAGCCGATGGGGACAGCAAGAGACCCAGTACTTC.

J is TRBJ2-5 and V is TRBV7-9; D may be TRBD2 (6 bases). The J call may be faulty, since TRBJ2-7 better matches the DNA end. This CDR3 is 13 amino acids long. Germline CDR1 and CDR2: SEHNR and FQNEAQ (reference sequence). The CDR3 loop is CASSRIGGNEQYF. CDR3 in DNA: TGTGCCAGCAGCCGCATCGGAGGGAACGAGCAGTACTTC.

The rearrangement links TRBV11-2 to TRBJ2-6; D is unresolved. Between the trimmed V and J ends, which lost 0 bases and 0 bases, there was a span of 9 bases. This CDR3 spans 17 amino acids. CDR1 and CDR2 from the germline V gene are SGHAT and FQNNGV. The CDR3 nucleotides are TGTGCCAGCAGCTTAGAAGACACCTTCTCTGGGGCCAACGTCCTGACTTTC. It codes for CASSLEDTFSGANVLTF.

This clone was seen a handful of times. The chain's CDR3 is CASSVRQGFLEIYGYTF. CDR3 sequence (DNA): TGTGCCAGCAGCGTACGGCAGGGCTTTTTAGAGATCTATGGCTACACCTTC. This rearrangement joins TRBV9 to TRBJ1-2; the D gene is possibly TRBD1 (5 bases). The germline gives CDR1 SGDLS, CDR2 YYNGEE. CDR3 length equals 17 residues. Trimming took 1 base from V and 4 from J, leaving 20 bases between them.

The chain combines TRBV25-1 with TRBJ2-7, with 10 bases that match TRBD1. There are 16 residues in the CDR3. Germline CDR1 is MGHDK and CDR2 is SYGVNS. J was trimmed by 2 bases and V by 2 bases; bases with no gene match: 6. CDR3 in amino acids: CASSENPGQGAYEQYF. The CDR3 DNA reads as TGTGCCAGCAGTGAAAATCCCGGACAGGGGGCCTACGAGCAGTACTTC.

V usage is TRBV28 and J usage is TRBJ2-7; D call uncertain. In germline, CDR1 is MDHEN, CDR2 SYDVKM. Trimming removed 4 bases from V and 1 base from J, with 11 bases in between. This CDR3 has 14 amino acids. CDR3 amino acids: CASSSPSYSYEQYF. The CDR3 bases are TGTGCCAGCAGTTCCCCCTCCTATTCCTACGAGCAGTACTTC.